This T cell receptor beta chain was identified during a study of shared clonotypes between healthy human individuals. The overall study: Per-donor plates numbered three CD4 naive, three CD4 memory, two CD8 naive and one CD8 memory.

CD45RO-negative, CCR7-selected cells formed the naive CD8 fraction, which excluded terminally differentiated effector memory CD45RA+ cells. Trimming removed 5 bases at V and 8 bases at J, with 18 bases between. Germline CDR1 and CDR2: LNHNV and YYDKDF (reference sequence). CDR3 size: 14 residues. Some clones are missing from TCRdb's copy, which holds only in-frame ones; the method was immunoSEQ multiplex PCR. The sample gives some 1,900,000 clones, about 95% of which show up once; approximately 1.2% is in the top ten. This rearrangement joins TRBV15 to TRBJ1-2; possible D gene TRBD1, 6 bases. What was sequenced was naive CD8+ T cells sorted from blood. The source of this sequence is a man aged 18 to 29 in good health. CDR3 bases: TGTGCCACCAGCTATGAGGGGGACCCCTACGGCTACACCTTC. It codes for CATSYEGDPYGYTF.